This TCR beta chain comes out of a study of identical twins. Points from the study as a whole: Shared out-of-frame alpha sequences (those common to twins) showed excess low generation probability.

The CDR3 contains 15 residues. In germline, CDR1 is SGHDN, CDR2 FVKESK. V was shortened by 0 bases and J by 0 bases, with 6 bases between the two germline ends. TCRdb passed the 5' RACE reads through MiXCR, listing each CDR3 protein once. The table includes 1.5 million to 2 million distinct CDR3 sequences, under 35% detected once. This clonotype appeared many times. Its antigen is undetermined. No donor was unhealthy or non-Caucasian. This clonotype was obtained from a newborn girl in good health. The genes are TRBV14 and TRBJ2-1, with D perhaps matching TRBD1 (6 bases). Source material: cord blood. CDR3 region: CASSQEGHSYNEQFF. CDR3 nucleotide sequence: TGTGCCAGCAGCCAAGAGGGACACTCCTACAATGAGCAGTTCTTC.